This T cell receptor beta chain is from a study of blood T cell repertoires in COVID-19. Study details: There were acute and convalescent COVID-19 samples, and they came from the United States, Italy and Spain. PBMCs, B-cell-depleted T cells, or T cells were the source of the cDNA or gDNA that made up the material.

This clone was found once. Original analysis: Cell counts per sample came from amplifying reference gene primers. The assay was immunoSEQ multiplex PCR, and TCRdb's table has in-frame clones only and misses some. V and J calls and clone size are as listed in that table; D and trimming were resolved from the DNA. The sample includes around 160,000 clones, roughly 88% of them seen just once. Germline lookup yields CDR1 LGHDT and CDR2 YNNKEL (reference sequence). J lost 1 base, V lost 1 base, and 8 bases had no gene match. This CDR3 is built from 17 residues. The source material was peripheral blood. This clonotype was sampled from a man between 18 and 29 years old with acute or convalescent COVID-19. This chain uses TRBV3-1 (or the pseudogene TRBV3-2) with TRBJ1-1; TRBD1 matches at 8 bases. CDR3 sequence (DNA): TGTGCCAGCAGCCAAGCGGGAGTCAGGGGGCCGAACACTGAAGCTTTCTTT. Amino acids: CASSQAGVRGPNTEAFF.